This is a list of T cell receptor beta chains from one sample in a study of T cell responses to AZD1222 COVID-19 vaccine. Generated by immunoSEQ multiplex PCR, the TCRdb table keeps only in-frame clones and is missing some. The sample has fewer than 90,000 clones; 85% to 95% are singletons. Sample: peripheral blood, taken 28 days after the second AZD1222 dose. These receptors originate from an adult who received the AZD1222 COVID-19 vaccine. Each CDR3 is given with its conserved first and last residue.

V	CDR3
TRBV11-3	CASSLGGTESYEQYF
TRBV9	CASSVDGRTNYGYTF
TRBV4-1	CASSLQGITDTQYF
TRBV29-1	CSVGAWGEPQHF
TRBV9	CASSSNYEQYF
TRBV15	CATSRDGRTYEQYF
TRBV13	CASSPTGQGGYGYTF
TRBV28	CASRRTLFEQYF
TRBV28	CASSLYGRPYEQYF
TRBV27	CASSFALRVTEQYF
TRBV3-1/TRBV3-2	CASSQGGGASNYGYTF
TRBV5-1	CASSLAGTGRPTDNEQFF
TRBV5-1	CASSLWGTDTQYF
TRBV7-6	CASSLAKVDSETQYF
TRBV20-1	CSASNLFSGQQNTGELFF
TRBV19	CASSPGQGPYGYTF
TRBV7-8	CASSSFYEQYF
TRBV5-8	CASSFYRGHTGELFF
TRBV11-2	CASSLTSGSYEQYF
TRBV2	CASNSRAQPQHF
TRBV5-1	CASSLEPSGDEQYF
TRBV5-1	CASSFLQRGGHNEQFF
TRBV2	CASNSMGNYGYTF
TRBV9	CASSVGGIVDHEQFF
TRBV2	CASSDRLAGTAGELFF
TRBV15	CATSRDLSQETQYF
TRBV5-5	CASSPDRFEKLFF
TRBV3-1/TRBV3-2	CASSQSRVGGYTF
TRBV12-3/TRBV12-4	CASSLLEGETQYF
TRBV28	CASSLLTGVRSGNTIYF
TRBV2	CASRTGTGGVEQFF
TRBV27	CASSFGRGLEQYF
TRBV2	CASSHRGLGLYGYTF
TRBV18	CASFTGTSATYEQYF
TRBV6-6	CASSDRTGGKETQYF
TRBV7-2	CASSSTDLPSYNEQFF
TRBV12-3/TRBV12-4	CASSRGQYYGYTF
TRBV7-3	CASSHTNQREPPLKQFF
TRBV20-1	CSARDLTEAFF
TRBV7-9	CASSHNQGRTDTQYF
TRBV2	CASSRLAGAGDEQFF
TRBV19	CASSYFSYSNQPQHF
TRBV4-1	CASSQGPWSTDTQYF
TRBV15	CATSRGGSLSYEQYF
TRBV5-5	CASSFLVLNTEAFF
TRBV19	CASNSVSNQPQHF
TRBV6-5	CASNSGNQPQHF
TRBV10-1	CASSSQGQSPLHF
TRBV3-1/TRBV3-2	CASSQDLLRDKPYEQYF
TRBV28	CASEGQANYGYTF
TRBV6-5	CASSRTGGEPQHF
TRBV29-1	CSVAGTGPRGYTF
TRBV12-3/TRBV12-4	CASSLADNQPQHF
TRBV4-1	CASSPQDGLYGYTF
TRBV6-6	CASRQGALTEAFF
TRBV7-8	CASSHQVGGRNQPQHF
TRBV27	CASTHVAGVLNTQYF